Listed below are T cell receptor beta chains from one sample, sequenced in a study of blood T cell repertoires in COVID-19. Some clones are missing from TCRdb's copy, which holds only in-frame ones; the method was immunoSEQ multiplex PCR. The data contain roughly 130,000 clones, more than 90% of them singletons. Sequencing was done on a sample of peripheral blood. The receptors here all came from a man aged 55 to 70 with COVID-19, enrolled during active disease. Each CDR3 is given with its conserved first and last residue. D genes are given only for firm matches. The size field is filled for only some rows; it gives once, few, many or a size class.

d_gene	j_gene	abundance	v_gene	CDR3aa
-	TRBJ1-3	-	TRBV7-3	CASSAQGGNTIYF
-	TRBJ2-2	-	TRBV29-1	CSVRAAGGGELFF
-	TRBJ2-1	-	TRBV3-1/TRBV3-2	CASSQDPGNEQFF
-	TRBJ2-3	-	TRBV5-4	CASSVDSSTDTQYF
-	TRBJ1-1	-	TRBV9	CASSVDRQAPEAFF
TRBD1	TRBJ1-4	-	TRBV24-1	CATSDSGQDHEKLFF
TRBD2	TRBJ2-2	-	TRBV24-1	CATSGPTSANTGELFF
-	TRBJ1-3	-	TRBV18	CASSADLWNSGNTIYF
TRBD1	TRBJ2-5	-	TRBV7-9	CASSSRQGAGQETQYF
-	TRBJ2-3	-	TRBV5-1	CASSLAPSESTDTQYF
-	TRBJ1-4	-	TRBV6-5	CASTRITTNEKLFF
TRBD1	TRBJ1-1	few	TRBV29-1	CSVVTGATEAFF
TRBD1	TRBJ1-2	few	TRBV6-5	CASSPEGAGGYTF
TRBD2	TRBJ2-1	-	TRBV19	CASQREAHNEQFF
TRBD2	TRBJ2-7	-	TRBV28	CASSTRVGRGVVQNEQYF
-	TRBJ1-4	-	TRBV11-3	CASSSDSTNEKLFF
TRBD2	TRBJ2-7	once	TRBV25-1	CASSAYPSGRASEQYF
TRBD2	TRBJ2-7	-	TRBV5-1	CASSLGGRDDEQYF
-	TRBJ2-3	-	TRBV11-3	CASSLDGTGSDTQYF
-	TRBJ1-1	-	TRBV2	CATGSGVTGWGGTEAFF
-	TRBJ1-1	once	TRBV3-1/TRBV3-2	CASSHLGGGTEAFF
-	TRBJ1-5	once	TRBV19	CASRTTGRSNQPQHF
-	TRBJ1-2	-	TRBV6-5	CASSYYWGVQANGYTF
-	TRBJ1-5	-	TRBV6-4	CASSQNSNQPQHF
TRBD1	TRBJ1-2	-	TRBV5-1	CASSLDGTVNYGYTF
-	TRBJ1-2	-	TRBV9	CASSVGDTEGGYTF
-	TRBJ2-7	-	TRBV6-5	CASIPGRTETYEQYF
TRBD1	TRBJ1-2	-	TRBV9	CASSVPGQNFNGYTF
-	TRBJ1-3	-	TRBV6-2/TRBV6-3	CASSYEPRNGNTIYF
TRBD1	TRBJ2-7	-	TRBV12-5	CASGLGQGYEQYF
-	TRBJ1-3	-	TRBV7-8	CASSPLGGMAGNTIYF
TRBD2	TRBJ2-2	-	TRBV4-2	CASSHSPGLAGGGGELFF
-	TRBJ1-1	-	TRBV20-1	CSAQNVIEAFF
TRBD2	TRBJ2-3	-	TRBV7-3	CASSLKGGRTIDTQYF
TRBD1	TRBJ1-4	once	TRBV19	CASTPPGTGAEKLFF
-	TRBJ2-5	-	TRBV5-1	CASSLDTQETQYF
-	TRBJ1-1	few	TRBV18	CASSPRTDKEAFF
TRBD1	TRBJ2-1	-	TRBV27	CASSRGQGAHNEQFF
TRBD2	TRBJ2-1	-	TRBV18	CASSPTSGSYNEQFF
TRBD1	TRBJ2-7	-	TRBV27	CASSRDSDYEQYF
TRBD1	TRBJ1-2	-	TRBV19	CASSSYRGGYTF
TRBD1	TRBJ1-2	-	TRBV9	CASSAGEQGFGYTF
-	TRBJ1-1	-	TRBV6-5	CASSYTMNTEAFF
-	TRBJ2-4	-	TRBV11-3	CASSSSLAKNIQYF
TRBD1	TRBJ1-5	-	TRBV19	CAKPRTGRCQPQHF
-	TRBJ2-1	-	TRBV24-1	CATSRWGDEQFF
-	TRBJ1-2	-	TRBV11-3	CASSLGRDSYRYGYTF
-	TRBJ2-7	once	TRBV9	CASRCPVIDYEQYF
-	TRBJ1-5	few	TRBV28	CASSPRKGEGNQPQHF
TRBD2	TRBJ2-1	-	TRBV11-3	CASSLSPSGKAEQFF
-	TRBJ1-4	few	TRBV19	CASSLDGNRGEKLFF
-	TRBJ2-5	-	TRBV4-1	CASSPTRGGQETQYF
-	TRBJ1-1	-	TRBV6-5	CASIRAREGTEAFF
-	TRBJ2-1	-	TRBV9	CASSPDSYNEQFF
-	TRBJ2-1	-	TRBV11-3	CASRSNNEQFF
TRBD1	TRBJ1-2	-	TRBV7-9	CASSLGQGLGGYGYTF
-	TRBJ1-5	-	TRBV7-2	CASSHPSGAVSNQPQHF
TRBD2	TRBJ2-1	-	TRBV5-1	CASSPSGVAGAYNEQFF
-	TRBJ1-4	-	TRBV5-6	CASSRGGNEKLFF